The source of this TCR beta chain is a study of CD8 T cells in ankylosing spondylitis. Overall study results and limits: Enrichment of disease-linked clones was reportedly significant in matched ankylosing spondylitis synovial fluid.

Making use of molecular barcodes, quantitative 5'-RACE generated TCR beta libraries. TCRdb re-derived calls from the 5' RACE reads in MiXCR, one entry per CDR3 protein. This sample has under 200,000 distinct CDR3 sequences, with around 8.9% found just once. The CDR3 has 15 residues. V gave up 5 bases and J gave up 5 bases, with 21 bases separating them. The V gene's germline CDR1 is DFQATT and CDR2 SNEGSKA (reference sequence). Comments on this clonotype: Its specificity is not known.

The receptor was derived from a female donor with ankylosing spondylitis or in good health (not recorded which). The chain is built from TRBV20-1 and TRBJ2-5; a possible D gene is TRBD1 (5 bases). The sample consisted of blood, either unsorted or a sorted T cell fraction (not recorded which). The DNA of the CDR3 is TGCAGTGCTCCACCTACGACAGCTAGAAGGGAGACCCAGTACTTC. Its protein product is CSAPPTTARRETQYF.